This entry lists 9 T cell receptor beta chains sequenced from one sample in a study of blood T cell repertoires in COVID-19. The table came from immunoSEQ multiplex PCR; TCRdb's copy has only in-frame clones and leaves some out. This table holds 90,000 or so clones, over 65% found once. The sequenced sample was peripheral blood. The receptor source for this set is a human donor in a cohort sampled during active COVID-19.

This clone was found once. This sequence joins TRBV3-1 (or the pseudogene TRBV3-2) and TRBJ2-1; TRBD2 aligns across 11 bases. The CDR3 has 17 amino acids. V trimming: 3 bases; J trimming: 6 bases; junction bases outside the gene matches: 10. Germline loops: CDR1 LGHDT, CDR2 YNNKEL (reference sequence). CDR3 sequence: CASSQGFSGGASNEQFF. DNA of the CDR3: TGTGCCAGCAGCCAGGGGTTTAGCGGGGGGGCCTCCAATGAGCAGTTCTTC.

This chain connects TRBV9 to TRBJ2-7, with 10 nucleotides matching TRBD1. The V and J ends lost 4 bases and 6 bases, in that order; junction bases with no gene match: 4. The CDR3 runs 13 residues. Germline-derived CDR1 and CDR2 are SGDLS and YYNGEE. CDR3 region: CASSWDRGGEQYF. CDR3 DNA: TGTGCCAGCAGCTGGGACAGGGGCGGCGAGCAGTACTTC.

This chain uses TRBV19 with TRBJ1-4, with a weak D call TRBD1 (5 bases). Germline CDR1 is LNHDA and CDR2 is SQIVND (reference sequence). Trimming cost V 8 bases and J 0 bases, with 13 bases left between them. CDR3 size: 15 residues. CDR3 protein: CASCDRHATNEKLFF. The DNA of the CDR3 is TGTGCCAGTTGCGACAGACATGCAACTAATGAAAAACTGTTTTTT.

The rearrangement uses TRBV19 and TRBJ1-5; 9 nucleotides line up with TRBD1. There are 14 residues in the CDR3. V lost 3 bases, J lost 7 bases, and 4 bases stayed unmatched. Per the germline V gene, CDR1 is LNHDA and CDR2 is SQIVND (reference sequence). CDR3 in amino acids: CASSIGTGWQPQHF. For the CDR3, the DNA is TGTGCCAGTAGTATCGGGACAGGGTGGCAGCCCCAGCATTTT. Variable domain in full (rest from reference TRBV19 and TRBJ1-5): DGGITQSPKYLFRKEGQNVTLSCEQNLNHDAMYWYRQDPGQGLRLIYYSQIVNDFQKGDIAEGYSVSREKKESFPLTVTSAQKNPTAFYLCASSIGTGWQPQHFGDGTRLSIL.

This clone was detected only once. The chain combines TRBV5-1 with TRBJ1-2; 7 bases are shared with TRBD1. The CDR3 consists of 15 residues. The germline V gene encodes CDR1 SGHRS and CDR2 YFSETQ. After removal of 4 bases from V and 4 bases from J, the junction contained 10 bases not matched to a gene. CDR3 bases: TGCGCCAGCAGCCTCCCCCAGGGGGAAGGCTATGGCTACACCTTC. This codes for CASSLPQGEGYGYTF.

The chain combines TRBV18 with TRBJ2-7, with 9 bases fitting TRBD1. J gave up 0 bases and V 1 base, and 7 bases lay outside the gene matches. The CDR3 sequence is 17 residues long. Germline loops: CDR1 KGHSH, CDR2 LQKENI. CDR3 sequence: CASSPLLGQGSSYEQYF. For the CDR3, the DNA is TGTGCCAGCTCACCACTCTTAGGACAGGGGTCCTCCTACGAGCAGTACTTC.

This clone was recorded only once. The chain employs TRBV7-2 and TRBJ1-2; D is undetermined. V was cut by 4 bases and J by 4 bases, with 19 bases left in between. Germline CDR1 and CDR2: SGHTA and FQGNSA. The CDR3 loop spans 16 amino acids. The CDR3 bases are TGTGCCAGCAGCTCGGTCGAGGATAGATTTAGCTATGGCTACACCTTC. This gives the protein CASSSVEDRFSYGYTF.

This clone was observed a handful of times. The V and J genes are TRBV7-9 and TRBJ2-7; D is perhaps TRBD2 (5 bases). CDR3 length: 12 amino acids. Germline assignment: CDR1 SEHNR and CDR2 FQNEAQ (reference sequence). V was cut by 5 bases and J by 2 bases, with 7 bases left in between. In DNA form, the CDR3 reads TGTGCCAGCAGCCCCGGGACCTACGAGCAGTACTTC. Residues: CASSPGTYEQYF.

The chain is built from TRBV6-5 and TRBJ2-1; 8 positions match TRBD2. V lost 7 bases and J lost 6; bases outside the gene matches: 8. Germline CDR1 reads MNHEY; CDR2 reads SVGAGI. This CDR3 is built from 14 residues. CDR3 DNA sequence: TGTGCCAGCACGCGGGGGGACCTTGGCAATGAGCAGTTCTTC. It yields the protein CASTRGDLGNEQFF.